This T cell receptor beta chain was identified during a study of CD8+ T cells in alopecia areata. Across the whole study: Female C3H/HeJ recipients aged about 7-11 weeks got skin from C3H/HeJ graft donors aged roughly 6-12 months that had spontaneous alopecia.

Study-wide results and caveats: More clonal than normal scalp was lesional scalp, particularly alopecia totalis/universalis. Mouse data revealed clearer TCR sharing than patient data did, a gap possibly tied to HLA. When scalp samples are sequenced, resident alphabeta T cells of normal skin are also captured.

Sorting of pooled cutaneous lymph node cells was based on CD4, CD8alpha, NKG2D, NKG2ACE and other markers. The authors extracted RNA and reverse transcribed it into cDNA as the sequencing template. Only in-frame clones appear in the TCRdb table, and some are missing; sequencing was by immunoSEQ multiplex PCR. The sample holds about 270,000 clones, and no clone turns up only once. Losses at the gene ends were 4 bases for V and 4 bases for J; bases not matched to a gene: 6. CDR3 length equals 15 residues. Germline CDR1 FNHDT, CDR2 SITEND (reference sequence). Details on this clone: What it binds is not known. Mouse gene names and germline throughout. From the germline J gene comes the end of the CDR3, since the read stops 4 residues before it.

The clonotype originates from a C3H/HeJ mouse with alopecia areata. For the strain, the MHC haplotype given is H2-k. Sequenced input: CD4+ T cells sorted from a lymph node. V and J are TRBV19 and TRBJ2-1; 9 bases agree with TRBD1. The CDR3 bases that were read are TGTGCCAGCAGTCTCACCGGGACAGGGTATGCT. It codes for CASSLTGTGYA. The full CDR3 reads CASSLTGTGYAEQFF.